This TCR beta chain originates from a study of blood T cell repertoires in COVID-19. In the study overall: The United States, Italy and Spain were the sources of the acute and convalescent COVID-19 samples.

Original processing methods: Estimated nucleated cell counts came from reference gene primer amplification. Sequencing was performed with immunoSEQ multiplex PCR; in TCRdb, only in-frame clones are kept and a portion is missing. From that table come the V and J calls and clone size; the DNA was used to work out D and trimming. Of 100,000 to 150,000 clones listed, about 91% are singletons. Unmatched junction bases numbered 9, after V lost 6 bases and J lost 5 bases. CDR1 is LNHDA, CDR2 SQIVND, per germline (reference sequence). This CDR3 comprises 16 residues. The rearrangement uses TRBV19 and TRBJ1-5; 11 positions match TRBD1. The sequence was obtained from a man aged 50 or older with acute or convalescent COVID-19. The sequencing sample was made of peripheral blood. DNA for the CDR3: TGTGCCAGTAGAGATCCGGGACAGGGGGAGGATCAGCCCCAGCATTTT. It codes for CASRDPGQGEDQPQHF.